The 4 T cell receptor beta chains listed next were all sequenced from one sample in a study of Ad26.COV2.S vaccination and SARS-CoV-2 variants. Using immunoSEQ multiplex PCR, the repertoire was profiled, and TCRdb retains in-frame clones only, with some absent. The sample shows about 680,000 clones, approximately 88% of them seen only once. Treatment defined: some 19 received Ad26.COV2.S at low or high dose, single or two shots; about 5 received placebo; per-sample allocation not given. After the first vaccine or placebo injection, samples were drawn on day 63. Sequences were derived from peripheral blood, sampled in a trial of Ad26.COV2.S vaccine versus placebo. The source is a person aged 18-65 years who received the Ad26.COV2.S COVID-19 vaccine or a placebo.

The chain links TRBV4-2 to TRBJ2-1; weak D call: TRBD2 (6 bases). The V end lost 0 bases, the J end lost 9 bases, and 15 bases lay between the germline ends. CDR1 and CDR2 (germline): LGHNA, YNFKEQ. The length of the CDR3 is 15 residues. The CDR3: CASSQDTTRGGEQFF. The CDR3 bases are TGTGCCAGCAGCCAAGATACGACTAGGGGTGGTGAGCAGTTCTTC.

This rearrangement joins TRBV12-3 or TRBV12-4 to TRBJ2-5; D gene uncertain. This CDR3 is 12 amino acids long. V shed 2 bases and J shed 4 bases, with 5 bases lying between them. The CDR3 bases are TGTGCCAGCAGTTTAACCTTAGAGACCCAGTACTTC. This sequence encodes CASSLTLETQYF.

The chain joins TRBV6-2 or TRBV6-3 to TRBJ1-6; D gene unclear. V shed 4 bases and J shed 8 bases, with 21 bases lying between them. The CDR3 extends over 17 amino acids. Per the germline V gene, CDR1 is MNHEY and CDR2 is SVGEGT. The DNA of the CDR3 is TGTGCCAGCAGTTTGGCCCCCCGGGGAGGCCTTGATTCACCCCTCCACTTT. It encodes CASSLAPRGGLDSPLHF.

The gene calls are TRBV5-4 and TRBJ2-5; TRBD2 agrees at 7 bases. The germline gives CDR1 SGHNT, CDR2 YYREEE (reference sequence). Losses at the gene ends were 5 bases for V and 5 bases for J; bases not matched to a gene: 6. CDR3 size: 13 residues. The chain's CDR3 is CASRAGTKETQYF. In DNA form, the CDR3 reads TGTGCCAGCAGGGCCGGGACTAAGGAGACCCAGTACTTC.